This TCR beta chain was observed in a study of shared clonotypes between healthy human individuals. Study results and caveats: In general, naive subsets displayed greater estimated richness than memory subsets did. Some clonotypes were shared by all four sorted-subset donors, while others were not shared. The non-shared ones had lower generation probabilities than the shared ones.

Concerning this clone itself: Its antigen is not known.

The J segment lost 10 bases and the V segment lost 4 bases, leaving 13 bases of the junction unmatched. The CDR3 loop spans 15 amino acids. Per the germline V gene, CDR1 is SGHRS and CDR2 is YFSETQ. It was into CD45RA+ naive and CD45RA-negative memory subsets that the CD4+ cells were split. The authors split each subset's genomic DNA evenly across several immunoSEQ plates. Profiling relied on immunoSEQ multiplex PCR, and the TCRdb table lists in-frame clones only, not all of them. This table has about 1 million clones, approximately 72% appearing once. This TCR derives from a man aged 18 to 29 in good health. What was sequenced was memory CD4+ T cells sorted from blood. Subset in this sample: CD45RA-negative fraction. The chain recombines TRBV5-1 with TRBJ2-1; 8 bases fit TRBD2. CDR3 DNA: TGCGCCAGCAGCCCTCTCGGGACTAGTATTGAGGAGCAGTTCTTC. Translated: CASSPLGTSIEEQFF.